A selection of T cell receptor beta chains follows, all from one sample in a study of cytotoxic CD8 clonotypes in ibrutinib-treated CLL. Assay used: immunoSEQ multiplex PCR; TCRdb lists only in-frame clones, some missing. The profile shows about 68,000 clones, roughly two thirds of them singletons. The sample in question was PBMCs, obtained after 12 months of ibrutinib treatment. These receptors were taken from a human donor with chronic lymphocytic leukemia. Both conserved end residues are part of each CDR3. The D gene is left open where the match is weak. Clone sizes are given selectively: once, few, many, or a class where the clone is expanded.

size,J,length,D,V,CDR3,DNA
.,TRBJ1-2,14,TRBD1,TRBV10-3,CAISGYRGRDGYTF,TGTGCCATCAGTGGCTACAGGGGGCGGGATGGCTACACCTTC
.,TRBJ2-5,15,TRBD2,TRBV25-1,CASSDPRRGQETQYF,TGTGCCAGCAGTGACCCTAGGCGGGGGCAAGAGACCCAGTACTTC
.,TRBJ1-4,15,.,TRBV5-1,CASSLSPQNNEKLFF,TGCGCCAGCAGCTTGAGCCCACAGAATAATGAAAAACTGTTTTTT
few,TRBJ2-2,11,.,TRBV5-1,CASSWAGELFF,TGCGCCAGCAGCTGGGCCGGGGAGCTGTTTTTT
.,TRBJ1-6,15,TRBD1,TRBV6-1,CASSVRDRGPSPLHF,TGTGCCAGCAGCGTCCGGGACAGGGGGCCTTCACCCCTCCACTTT
.,TRBJ1-1,14,.,TRBV18,CASSPPTGRTEAFF,TGTGCCAGCTCACCACCGACAGGTCGGACTGAAGCTTTCTTT
.,TRBJ1-6,11,.,TRBV20-1,CSASNHETPHF,TGCAGTGCTAGTAACCACGAGACACCCCACTTT
once,TRBJ2-5,13,.,TRBV2,CASSGDDQETQYF,TGTGCCAGCAGTGGGGACGACCAAGAGACCCAGTACTTC
few,TRBJ2-3,13,.,TRBV5-1,CASSLAGTDTQYF,TGCGCCAGCAGCTTGGCAGGGACAGATACGCAGTATTTT
.,TRBJ2-1,13,.,TRBV15,CATSIGRDFEQFF,TGTGCCACCAGCATTGGCAGGGATTTTGAGCAGTTCTTC
.,TRBJ2-2,14,TRBD1,TRBV6-5,CASSQQGFTGELFF,TGTGCCAGCAGTCAACAGGGGTTTACCGGGGAGCTGTTTTTT
.,TRBJ2-1,15,.,TRBV4-3,CASSQGQGSYNEQFF,TGCGCCAGCAGCCAAGGGCAGGGGAGCTACAATGAGCAGTTCTTC
.,TRBJ2-7,14,.,TRBV9,CASSVADRAYEQYF,TGTGCCAGCAGCGTAGCTGACAGAGCCTACGAGCAGTACTTC
.,TRBJ2-5,14,TRBD1,TRBV11-2,CASSTIGTGETQYF,TGTGCCAGCAGTACCATTGGGACAGGCGAGACCCAGTACTTC
few,TRBJ1-6,15,.,TRBV4-3,CASSQDTGVGSPLHF,TGCGCCAGCAGCCAAGATACGGGGGTTGGTTCACCCCTCCACTTT
.,TRBJ1-6,14,.,TRBV6-5,CASKQGSYNSPLHF,TGTGCCAGCAAACAGGGCTCCTATAATTCACCCCTCCACTTT
few,TRBJ2-3,14,.,TRBV7-2,CASSLSKSGTQQYF,TGTGCCAGCAGCTTATCAAAGTCCGGGACTCAACAGTATTTT
once,TRBJ2-3,12,.,TRBV6-6,CASSYVGDTQYF,TGTGCCAGCAGTTACGTCGGGGATACGCAGTATTTT
few,TRBJ1-1,15,.,TRBV9,CASSVGAGANTEAFF,TGTGCCAGCAGCGTAGGGGCAGGGGCAAACACTGAAGCTTTCTTT
.,TRBJ2-7,13,TRBD1,TRBV7-2,CASSSTGGGEQYF,TGTGCCAGCAGCTCGACAGGGGGCGGAGAGCAGTACTTC
few,TRBJ1-2,13,.,TRBV30,CAGQREGNYGYTF,TGTGCCGGGCAAAGAGAGGGTAACTATGGCTACACCTTC
few,TRBJ2-3,12,.,TRBV5-1,CASSSTTDTQYF,TGCGCCAGCAGTTCGACAACAGATACGCAGTATTTT
few,TRBJ1-3,15,.,TRBV9,CASSVTRGEGNTIYF,TGTGCCAGCAGCGTAACCAGGGGCGAGGGAAACACCATATATTTT
.,TRBJ2-7,13,TRBD1,TRBV7-6,CASSLRTGYEQYF,TGTGCCAGCAGCCTACGGACAGGGTACGAGCAGTACTTC
few,TRBJ1-1,12,.,TRBV19,CASSIRGSEAFF,TGTGCCAGTAGTATCCGAGGAAGTGAAGCTTTCTTT
.,TRBJ2-5,14,.,TRBV9,CASSAPSGEETQYF,TGTGCCAGCAGCGCACCTTCGGGGGAAGAGACCCAGTACTTC
.,TRBJ2-2,13,.,TRBV18,CASSPVLGGELFF,TGTGCCAGCTCACCTGTTCTCGGCGGGGAGCTGTTTTTT
.,TRBJ1-3,14,.,TRBV7-8,CASSFGTRLDTIYF,TGTGCCAGCAGCTTTGGGACACGATTAGACACCATATATTTT
.,TRBJ2-3,14,TRBD2,TRBV4-3,CASSLAGGTDTQYF,TGCGCCAGCAGCCTAGCGGGGGGCACAGATACGCAGTATTTT
.,TRBJ2-7,15,.,TRBV7-6,CASSSKGALSYEQYF,TGTGCCAGCAGCTCCAAAGGTGCCCTTTCCTACGAGCAGTACTTC
.,TRBJ1-6,13,TRBD1,TRBV11-1,CASSSGQGTPLHF,TGTGCCAGCAGCTCCGGACAGGGGACACCCCTCCACTTT
.,TRBJ1-4,15,TRBD1,TRBV27,CASSFRGQSNEKLFF,TGTGCCAGCAGTTTTAGGGGGCAGTCTAATGAAAAACTGTTTTTT
.,TRBJ2-5,14,TRBD1,TRBV9,CASSIGQGSETQYF,TGTGCCAGCAGCATAGGACAGGGCTCAGAGACCCAGTACTTC
.,TRBJ1-1,13,.,TRBV29-1,CSVEEFVNTEAFF,TGCAGCGTTGAGGAGTTCGTGAACACTGAAGCTTTCTTT
.,TRBJ1-6,16,.,TRBV18,CASSTRGSSYNSPLHF,TGTGCCAGCTCAACGAGGGGGAGCTCCTATAATTCACCCCTCCACTTT
few,TRBJ1-5,14,.,TRBV25-1,CASRGQGGNQPQHF,TGTGCCAGCAGGGGGCAGGGTGGAAATCAGCCCCAGCATTTT
.,TRBJ2-5,18,TRBD2,TRBV5-4,CASRTGGGPLIPQETQYF,TGTGCCAGCAGGACTGGGGGGGGACCTCTCATTCCTCAAGAGACCCAGTACTTC
.,TRBJ2-7,16,TRBD1,TRBV4-2,CASSQDPMTGFPEQYF,TGTGCCAGCAGCCAAGACCCAATGACAGGGTTCCCCGAGCAGTACTTC
once,TRBJ2-2,16,TRBD1,TRBV7-6,CASSPQTGMNTGELFF,TGTGCCAGCAGCCCACAGACAGGGATGAACACCGGGGAGCTGTTTTTT
.,TRBJ2-6,12,.,TRBV7-9,CASSSGANVLTF,TGTGCCAGCAGCTCTGGGGCCAACGTCCTGACTTTC
.,TRBJ1-2,16,TRBD1,TRBV28,CASSTPGQEGNYGYTF,TGTGCCAGCAGTACACCGGGACAGGAGGGAAACTATGGCTACACCTTC
.,TRBJ1-2,14,.,TRBV6-5,CASSRETQGHGYTF,TGTGCCAGCAGTCGGGAAACCCAGGGGCATGGCTACACCTTC
.,TRBJ1-3,17,TRBD1,TRBV18,CASSPLAGGSSGNTIYF,TGTGCCAGCTCACCACTCGCAGGGGGCAGCTCTGGAAACACCATATATTTT
.,TRBJ2-1,16,.,TRBV27,CASSSRQATLYNEQFF,TGTGCCAGCAGTTCACGACAGGCGACTTTATACAATGAGCAGTTCTTC
.,TRBJ1-6,13,.,TRBV30,CACTRIHNSPLHF,TGTGCCTGTACGAGGATCCACAATTCACCCCTCCACTTT
.,TRBJ1-2,15,.,TRBV15,CATSREDEANYGYTF,TGTGCCACCAGCAGAGAAGATGAAGCTAACTATGGCTACACCTTC
.,TRBJ1-1,15,.,TRBV5-1,CASSLGVGMNTEAFF,TGCGCCAGCAGCTTGGGTGTGGGGATGAACACTGAAGCTTTCTTT
few,TRBJ1-6,18,TRBD1,TRBV5-1,CASSHTFGTGDRNSPLHF,TGCGCCAGCAGCCACACTTTCGGGACAGGGGACCGAAATTCACCCCTCCACTTT
.,TRBJ1-5,14,.,TRBV6-6,CASSQANSNQPQHF,TGTGCCAGCAGCCAGGCAAATAGCAATCAGCCCCAGCATTTT
once,TRBJ1-3,16,.,TRBV7-2,CASSPRGGGVGNTIYF,TGTGCCAGCAGCCCTCGGGGGGGAGGAGTAGGAAACACCATATATTTT
.,TRBJ1-4,17,TRBD1,TRBV30,CAWSPTGQETTNEKLFF,TGTGCCTGGAGTCCCACGGGACAGGAGACAACTAATGAAAAACTGTTTTTT
.,TRBJ2-1,13,.,TRBV7-2,CASSPALLNRQFF,TGTGCCAGCAGCCCCGCCCTACTCAATAGGCAGTTCTTC
large,TRBJ2-2,14,.,TRBV7-6,CASSTTVPTGELFF,TGTGCCAGCAGCACGACAGTCCCAACCGGGGAGCTGTTTTTT
.,TRBJ1-6,15,.,TRBV2,CASSEARGGNSPLHF,TGTGCCAGCAGTGAAGCAAGAGGAGGTAATTCACCCCTCCACTTT